The 27 T cell receptor beta chains given below trace back to one sample, sequenced in a study of blood T cells in healthy people across ages. Next came a second PCR, run for roughly 7 to 12 cycles, which used a sample-barcoded 5' primer along with a J-beta primer mix. TCRdb re-called the 5' RACE reads with MiXCR, one entry per CDR3 protein. This repertoire shows over 1.5 million distinct CDR3 sequences, just under 50% found once; its top ten account for approximately 2.1%. Sequenced: blood. These receptors were obtained from a woman in her thirties or forties in good health.

This chain links TRBV25-1 with TRBJ1-2; D uncertain. V dropped 5 bases and J dropped 7 bases, with 17 bases sitting between them. Germline CDR1 is MGHDK and CDR2 is SYGVNS. The CDR3 is 14 amino acids. CDR3 loop: CASSTREGLAGYTF. The CDR3 region has the DNA TGTGCCAGCAGTACTAGGGAGGGTCTTGCTGGCTACACCTTC.

In this sample, this clonotype turned up a few times. The chain combines TRBV29-1 with TRBJ2-5; 14 bases agree with TRBD2. CDR1 and CDR2 from the germline V gene are SQVTM and ANQGSEA. The CDR3 length is 20 residues. Losses at the gene ends were 7 bases for V and 3 bases for J; bases not matched to a gene: 22. CDR3 DNA sequence: TGCAGCGAACATCGACACCGACTAGCGGGGGGGCTTTATTTAGAAGAGACCCAGTACTTC. This gives the protein CSEHRHRLAGGLYLEETQYF.

V gene TRBV7-2 combines with J gene TRBJ1-6, with D uncertain. The CDR3 extends over 15 amino acids. Trimming removed 3 bases from V and 10 bases from J, with 16 bases in between. Germline assignment: CDR1 SGHTA and CDR2 FQGNSA. The CDR3 sequence is CTSSLRDLPRSPLHF. The CDR3 DNA reads as TGTACCAGCAGCTTGAGGGATCTTCCGCGATCACCCCTCCACTTT.

CDR3 sequence reads: CASSSLQTGWGSPRGQYF. Written as DNA, the CDR3 is TGTGCCAGCAGTTCCCTACAGACTGGGTGGGGGTCCCCGAGGGGGCAGTATTTT. The chain couples TRBV27 to TRBJ2-3; D is possibly TRBD1 or TRBD2 (5 bases each). Trimming removed 4 bases at V and 11 bases at J, with 31 bases between. The germline V gene has CDR1 MNHEY and CDR2 SMNVEV (reference sequence). The CDR3 contains 18 residues.

This clonotype showed up just a few times. The chain recombines TRBV20-1 with TRBJ2-5; D not certain. The CDR3 sequence is 16 residues long. CDR1 is DFQATT, CDR2 SNEGSKA, per germline (reference sequence). Trimming pared 3 bases from V and 2 bases from J, leaving 19 bases between. The CDR3 nucleotides read TGCAGTGCTAGCGCCCCGATCGGCACCATACAAGAGACCCAGTACTTC. Its translation: CSASAPIGTIQETQYF.

The chain uses TRBV7-2 and TRBJ2-3; a weak D match, TRBD2 (5 bases). The germline CDR1 and CDR2 sequences are SGHTA and FQGNSA. With 1 base removed from V and 4 bases from J, the gap between germline ends came to 12 bases. The CDR3 runs 15 residues. CDR3: CASSLGVGVSDTQYF. The CDR3 region has the DNA TGTGCCAGCAGCTTAGGGGTCGGGGTCTCAGATACGCAGTATTTT.

The chain couples TRBV7-9 to TRBJ1-4; weak D call: TRBD1 (6 bases). This CDR3 is 15 amino acids long. The germline gives CDR1 SEHNR, CDR2 FQNEAQ (reference sequence). Between the trimmed V and J ends, which lost 5 bases and 8 bases, there was a span of 18 bases. The CDR3 loop reads CASSPSGGLGEKLFF. The CDR3 DNA follows: TGTGCCAGCAGCCCCAGCGGGGGGCTAGGAGAAAAACTGTTTTTT.

The V call is TRBV18, the J call TRBJ2-4; TRBD1 agrees at 11 bases. The CDR3 length is 15 residues. V trimming: 6 bases; J trimming: 13 bases; junction bases outside the gene matches: 14. The germline CDR1 and CDR2 sequences are KGHSH and LQKENI. The CDR3 is CASSSEGTGGIEQYF. In nucleotides, the CDR3 is TGTGCCAGCTCGTCCGAAGGGACAGGGGGTATTGAGCAGTACTTC.

This clonotype has only a few counts. This chain links TRBV9 with TRBJ2-3; D unresolved. Germline values: CDR1 SGDLS, CDR2 YYNGEE. Trimming shortened V by 3 bases and J by 6 bases, and 11 bases separated the two germline ends. CDR3 length: 13 amino acids. The DNA for the CDR3 is TGTGCCAGCAGCGCCCAAGTTGTGGATACGCAGTATTTT. Translating gives CASSAQVVDTQYF.

V usage is TRBV7-9 and J usage is TRBJ2-3; TRBD1 matches 9 bases. Germline V gene lookup returns CDR1 SEHNR and CDR2 FQNEAQ (reference sequence). V trimming: 1 base; J trimming: 3 bases; junction bases outside the gene matches: 5. CDR3 length equals 16 residues. CDR3 protein: CASSLGTGERTDTQYF. As DNA, the CDR3 is TGTGCCAGCAGCTTAGGGACAGGGGAGCGGACAGATACGCAGTATTTT.

About this clonotype itself: The junction differs from germline at one of its ends, possibly a read error. The chain recombines TRBV9 with TRBJ2-3; a possible D gene is TRBD2 (5 bases). The CDR3 runs 15 residues. Germline CDR1 is SGDLS and CDR2 is YYNGEE. CDR3 in amino acids: CACSTERDSTDTQYF. The CDR3 coding sequence is TGTGCCTGCAGCACGGAGAGGGATAGCACAGATACGCAGTATTTT.

The CDR3 DNA is TGCGCCAGCAGCCCACTCACCCCTGCGTACAATGAGCAGTACTTC. As protein: CASSPLTPAYNEQYF. The rearrangement joins TRBV5-1 to TRBJ2-1, with D uncertain. The J call is uncertain, as TRBJ2-7 better fits the DNA end. Germline V gene lookup returns CDR1 SGHRS and CDR2 YFSETQ. The CDR3 is 15 amino acids.

J is TRBJ2-1 and V is TRBV12-3 or TRBV12-4; D is unclear. V was cut by 5 bases and J by 8 bases, with 16 bases left in between. This CDR3 spans 14 amino acids. In DNA form, the CDR3 reads TGTGCCAGCAGTCCCAGGATTTTTGGGGATGAGCAGTTCTTC. It encodes CASSPRIFGDEQFF.

This clonotype turned up a few times. The chain carries TRBV9 and TRBJ2-5, with TRBD2 identical over 8 bases. The CDR3 extends over 15 amino acids. Germline V lookup: CDR1 SGDLS, CDR2 YYNGEE. V gave up 0 bases and J gave up 0 bases; unmatched junction bases: 1. CDR3 nucleotide sequence: TGTGCCAGCAGCGTAGCGGGGGGGAACCAAGAGACCCAGTACTTC. Translating gives CASSVAGGNQETQYF.

Worth noting for this clonotype: One junction end disagrees with the germline gene, perhaps due to a read error. This sequence joins TRBV27 and TRBJ1-6, with 11 bases identical to TRBD1. The CDR3 covers 17 residues. Looked up from germline, CDR1 is MNHEY and CDR2 is SMNVEV (reference sequence). CDR3 protein: CACSLRHGQGADSPLHF. The CDR3 DNA is TGTGCCTGCAGTTTACGTCACGGACAGGGGGCCGACTCACCCCTCCACTTT.

CDR3 loop: CASSFRGSNTDTQYF. CDR3 in DNA: TGTGCCAGCAGCTTCAGGGGGTCTAACACAGATACGCAGTATTTT. The gene calls are TRBV28 and TRBJ2-3; TRBD1 matches at 7 bases. With V trimmed by 6 bases and J by 2 bases, 8 bases remained unmatched. Germline V gives CDR1 MDHEN, CDR2 SYDVKM. The CDR3 is 15 residues long.

This clonotype was seen a few times. The chain is built from TRBV4-3 and TRBJ2-3; no reliable D call. The V end was cut by 0 bases, the J end by 10 bases, with 8 bases between. The CDR3 covers 12 residues. Germline V gene sequence: CDR1 LGHNA, CDR2 YSLEER. The DNA of the CDR3 is TGCGCCAGCAGCCAAGAAGGGATGTCGCAGTATTTT. Amino acids: CASSQEGMSQYF.

The chain employs TRBV20-1 and TRBJ2-1; D uncertain. The J call may be wrong; the DNA end is better matched by TRBJ2-7. CDR3 length equals 12 residues. Germline loops: CDR1 DFQATT, CDR2 SNEGSKA (reference sequence). The CDR3 reads CSARKESYEQYF. The CDR3 bases are TGCAGTGCTAGGAAGGAAAGCTACGAGCAGTACTTC.

The V gene is TRBV29-1, the J gene TRBJ2-3; 15 bases match TRBD2. Germline V lookup: CDR1 SQVTM, CDR2 ANQGSEA. The junction had 5 bases not matched to a gene; V was cut back by 6 bases and J by 4 bases. The CDR3 totals 15 residues. This CDR3 is CSVRTSGGASDTQYF. CDR3 DNA sequence: TGCAGCGTACGGACTAGCGGGGGGGCCTCAGATACGCAGTATTTT.

The chain recombines TRBV6-5 with TRBJ2-6, with D possibly called TRBD1 or TRBD2 (6 bases each). The CDR3 sequence is 17 residues long. Germline V lookup: CDR1 MNHEY, CDR2 SVGAGI. The V gene lost 5 bases and the J gene lost 4 bases, with 18 bases spanning the gap. The CDR3 region is CASSRGDTRRGANVLTF. The CDR3, as DNA: TGTGCCAGCAGTAGGGGGGACACTCGTAGGGGGGCCAACGTCCTGACTTTC.

The rearrangement uses TRBV7-2 and TRBJ1-2; D uncertain. This CDR3 has 17 residues. V lost 5 bases, J lost 2 bases, and 21 bases lay in between. Germline-derived CDR1 and CDR2 are SGHTA and FQGNSA. CDR3 DNA: TGTGCCAGCAGCCGGATTCTGGCTCTCCAATCGAACTATGGCTACACCTTC. It yields the protein CASSRILALQSNYGYTF. Combining the CDR3 with reference TRBV7-2 and TRBJ1-2 gives the whole variable domain GAGVSQSPSNKVTEKGKDVELRCDPISGHTALYWYRQSLGQGLEFLIYFQGNSAPDKSGLPSDRFSAERTGGSVSTLTIQRTQQEDSAVYLCASSRILALQSNYGYTFGSGTRLTVV.

This chain uses TRBV12-3 or TRBV12-4 with TRBJ2-3; TRBD1 or TRBD2 may be the D gene (5 bases each). CDR3 length equals 14 residues. V was shortened by 7 bases and J by 3 bases, with 14 bases between the two germline ends. CDR3: CASNTDRLTDTQYF. The CDR3 DNA is TGTGCCAGCAATACAGACAGACTAACAGATACGCAGTATTTT.

This clonotype was seen only a few times. The DNA of the CDR3 is TGTGCCAGCAGTTACTCCGGGACAGGGGGCCAAGAGACCCAGTACTTC. Encoded protein: CASSYSGTGGQETQYF. This chain connects TRBV6-5 to TRBJ2-5; 11 bases fit TRBD1. J was trimmed by 1 base and V by 0 bases; bases with no gene match: 1. The CDR3 is 16 residues long. Germline V CDR1 and CDR2: MNHEY, SVGAGI.

This clonotype was recorded a few times. The chain uses TRBV15 and TRBJ2-1; 7 bases fit TRBD1. The V gene's germline CDR1 is LNHNV and CDR2 YYDKDF (reference sequence). This CDR3 spans 17 amino acids. Trimming removed 2 bases from V and 7 bases from J; junction bases left unmatched: 14. The chain's CDR3 is CATSRSGETGKDNEQFF. CDR3 nucleotides: TGTGCCACCAGCAGATCGGGCGAGACAGGGAAAGATAATGAGCAGTTCTTC.

The chain employs TRBV9 and TRBJ1-1, with 7 bases aligning to TRBD1. This CDR3 is built from 14 residues. Per germline, CDR1 SGDLS and CDR2 YYNGEE. V dropped 3 bases and J dropped 4; count of bases not matched to a gene: 6. The DNA of the CDR3 is TGTGCCAGCAGCGCCCCGGGACAGTTCACTGAAGCTTTCTTT. It translates to CASSAPGQFTEAFF.

This clonotype has only one observation. The chain carries TRBV9 and TRBJ2-2; 8 positions match TRBD2. Germline values: CDR1 SGDLS, CDR2 YYNGEE. V was clipped by 4 bases and J by 3 bases; unmatched bases: 5. The CDR3 covers 15 residues. The CDR3 spells CASSLRAGDTGELFF. The CDR3 DNA sequence: TGTGCCAGCAGCCTAAGAGCGGGGGACACCGGGGAGCTGTTTTTT.

The V gene is TRBV5-1, the J gene TRBJ2-7; the D gene is possibly TRBD1 (6 bases). The J call may be incorrect, as the DNA end agrees better with TRBJ2-5. The CDR3 is 16 amino acids. CDR1 is SGHRS and CDR2 is YFSETQ in the germline V gene. The CDR3, as DNA: TGCGCCAGCAGCTTGGCCCCCGCAGGGGACGGGGAGACCCAGTACTTC. This sequence encodes CASSLAPAGDGETQYF.